These 22 T cell receptor beta chains were sequenced from one sample in a study of blood T cell repertoires in COVID-19. Assay: immunoSEQ multiplex PCR; the TCRdb copy retains only in-frame clones and omits some. The sample consists of about 160,000 clones, almost 85% of them appearing once. The sample taken for sequencing was peripheral blood. These receptors originate from a man in his forties who had recovered from COVID-19.

The chain joins TRBV24-1 to TRBJ2-3; D might be TRBD1 (5 bases). CDR3 length: 12 residues. Per germline, CDR1 KGHDR and CDR2 SFDVKD. V lost 4 bases, J lost 8 bases, and 9 bases lay in between. The CDR3 region is CATSDFQGTQYF. The CDR3 bases are TGTGCCACCAGTGACTTCCAGGGTACGCAGTATTTT.

This chain uses TRBV24-1 with TRBJ2-3, with 7 bases lining up with TRBD2. Germline CDR1 reads KGHDR; CDR2 reads SFDVKD. V trimming: 4 bases; J trimming: 8 bases; junction bases outside the gene matches: 17. The CDR3 has 17 amino acids. The DNA for the CDR3 is TGTGCCACCAGTGACCCGACTAGCTCACCCGCCGGGGGTACGCAGTATTTT. Encoded protein: CATSDPTSSPAGGTQYF.

The V and J genes are TRBV5-4 and TRBJ1-1, with 7 positions matching TRBD1. This CDR3 spans 15 amino acids. Germline CDR1 SGHNT, CDR2 YYREEE (reference sequence). The junction had 8 bases not matched to a gene; V was cut back by 3 bases and J by 3 bases. The CDR3 spells CASSSDRDGDTEAFF. CDR3 bases: TGTGCCAGCAGCTCCGACAGGGATGGCGACACTGAAGCTTTCTTT. Complete variable domain (other parts from reference TRBV5-4 and TRBJ1-1): ETGVTQSPTHLIKTRGQQVTLRCSSQSGHNTVSWYQQALGQGPQFIFQYYREEENGRGNFPPRFSGLQFPNYSSELNVNALELDDSALYLCASSSDRDGDTEAFFGQGTRLTVV.

The gene calls are TRBV28 and TRBJ2-5; the D is unclear. V was shortened by 1 base and J by 5 bases, with 11 bases between the two germline ends. Germline CDR1 and CDR2: MDHEN and SYDVKM. This CDR3 region has 14 residues. The CDR3: CASSLYTVGETQYF. For the CDR3, the DNA is TGTGCCAGCAGTTTATATACAGTTGGGGAGACCCAGTACTTC.

The table lists this clone with a count of one. The chain carries TRBV5-6 and TRBJ2-7; 9 bases align to TRBD1. V was clipped by 4 bases and J by 1 base; unmatched bases: 3. The CDR3 consists of 14 residues. CDR1 SGHDT and CDR2 YYEEEE come from the germline V gene. The CDR3 sequence is CASSIGQGSYEQYF. CDR3 DNA: TGTGCCAGCAGCATAGGACAGGGGTCCTACGAGCAGTACTTC. The variable domain in full, with the rest retrieved from reference TRBV5-6 and TRBJ2-7, is DAGVTQSPTHLIKTRGQQVTLRCSPKSGHDTVSWYQQALGQGPQFIFQYYEEEERQRGNFPDRFSGHQFPNYSSELNVNALLLGDSALYLCASSIGQGSYEQYFGPGTRLTVT.

This rearrangement joins TRBV3-1 (or the pseudogene TRBV3-2) to TRBJ2-3, with D possibly being TRBD1 (5 bases). The CDR3 consists of 15 residues. The V gene lost 6 bases and the J gene lost 2 bases, with 15 bases spanning the gap. Germline loops: CDR1 LGHDT, CDR2 YNNKEL (reference sequence). CDR3 sequence: CASRVDTTFTDTQYF. Here the CDR3 DNA reads TGTGCCAGCAGAGTGGACACCACCTTCACAGATACGCAGTATTTT.

V and J are TRBV6-6 and TRBJ2-5; 7 bases fit TRBD1. The CDR3 is 16 residues long. Germline V lookup: CDR1 MNHNY, CDR2 SVGAGI (reference sequence). With 6 bases clipped from V and 4 bases from J, the junction kept 14 bases outside the gene matches. The CDR3: CASSLLPGGRSETQYF. As DNA, the CDR3 is TGTGCCAGCAGCCTACTGCCAGGGGGAAGATCAGAGACCCAGTACTTC.

This chain joins TRBV7-9 and TRBJ1-5, with D hard to call. The germline CDR1 and CDR2 sequences are SEHNR and FQNEAQ (reference sequence). This CDR3 region has 14 residues. The germline V and J ends were trimmed by 3 bases and 9 bases, with 15 bases remaining between them. The DNA of the CDR3 is TGTGCCAGCAGCTTGGGCGGGGTAGGGCGGCCCCAGCATTTT. Protein product: CASSLGGVGRPQHF. Filled out from reference TRBV7-9 and TRBJ1-5, the complete variable domain reads DTGVSQNPRHKITKRGQNVTFRCDPISEHNRLYWYRQTLGQGPEFLTYFQNEAQLEKSRLLSDRFSAERPKGSFSTLEIQRTEQGDSAMYLCASSLGGVGRPQHFGDGTRLSIL.

This clone was recorded a few times. The chain uses TRBV11-3 and TRBJ1-4; D ambiguous. Trimming removed 5 bases at V and 0 bases at J, with 7 bases between. The length of the CDR3 is 14 residues. Per the germline V gene, CDR1 is SGHNT and CDR2 is YENEEA. CDR3 residues: CASSREATNEKLFF. The CDR3 DNA reads TGTGCCAGCAGCCGGGAAGCAACTAATGAAAAACTGTTTTTT.

The gene calls are TRBV23-1 and TRBJ1-5; D is ambiguous. TRBV23-1 belongs to the ORF category, with a function that is uncertain. Trimming removed 0 bases from V and 1 base from J, with 7 bases in between. This CDR3 has 15 amino acids. CDR3 amino acids: CASSQSVRSNQPQHF. CDR3 sequence (DNA): TGCGCCAGCAGTCAATCGGTGCGCAGCAATCAGCCCCAGCATTTT.

V gene TRBV28 combines with J gene TRBJ2-3; the D gene is possibly TRBD2 (6 bases). This CDR3 contains 13 residues. Germline CDR1 and CDR2: MDHEN and SYDVKM. V was shortened by 3 bases and J by 5 bases, with 9 bases between the two germline ends. The CDR3 DNA is TGTGCCAGCAGTTTGGAGGGTGGAGATACGCAGTATTTT. It specifies CASSLEGGDTQYF.

This chain joins TRBV11-2 and TRBJ2-1; D might be TRBD2 (6 bases). The CDR3 spans 19 residues. V shed 4 bases and J shed 1 base, with 23 bases lying between them. CDR1 is SGHAT and CDR2 is FQNNGV in the germline V gene. In DNA, the CDR3 is TGTGCCAGCAGCTCAGTGTCCCCGATGGGGCTAGCGTCCTACAATGAGCAGTTCTTC. Translated, it gives CASSSVSPMGLASYNEQFF. The whole variable domain, filled in from reference TRBV11-2 and TRBJ2-1, reads EAGVAQSPRYKIIEKRQSVAFWCNPISGHATLYWYQQILGQGPKLLIQFQNNGVVDDSQLPKDRFSAERLKGVDSTLKIQPAKLEDSAVYLCASSSVSPMGLASYNEQFFGPGTRLTVL.

The chain uses TRBV7-8 and TRBJ1-5, with 7 bases matching TRBD1. Germline lookup yields CDR1 SGHVS and CDR2 FQNEAQ. Trimming removed 0 bases from V and 5 bases from J; junction bases left unmatched: 1. This CDR3 has 14 amino acids. CDR3: CASSLAQGDQPQHF. The CDR3 bases are TGTGCCAGCAGCTTAGCTCAGGGGGATCAGCCCCAGCATTTT. The variable domain in full, with the rest retrieved from reference TRBV7-8 and TRBJ1-5, is GAGVSQSPRYKVAKRGQDVALRCDPISGHVSLFWYQQALGQGPEFLTYFQNEAQLDKSGLPSDRFFAERPEGSVSTLKIQRTQQEDSAVYLCASSLAQGDQPQHFGDGTRLSIL.

The chain recombines TRBV28 with TRBJ1-5; TRBD1 aligns across 7 bases. CDR3 length: 18 residues. The V gene's germline CDR1 is MDHEN and CDR2 SYDVKM. The V and J ends lost 5 bases and 0 bases, in that order; junction bases with no gene match: 13. CDR3 in amino acids: CASSPRTGMGLSNQPQHF. The CDR3 DNA sequence: TGTGCCAGCAGTCCTAGGACAGGTATGGGTCTTAGCAATCAGCCCCAGCATTTT.

This chain joins TRBV4-1 and TRBJ2-1; 7 nucleotides agree with TRBD1. CDR3 length: 12 residues. V lost 5 bases to trimming and J lost 8 bases; unmatched junction nucleotides: 3. Germline V gene lookup returns CDR1 MGHRA and CDR2 YSYEKL. CDR3 coding DNA: TGCGCCAGCAGCAACCAGGGGGATGAGCAGTTCTTC. It specifies CASSNQGDEQFF.

This rearrangement joins TRBV7-8 to TRBJ1-4, with D possibly TRBD1 on 5 matching bases. Trimming took off 3 bases at V and 11 bases at J, with 16 bases between the two ends. The CDR3 is 14 residues long. Germline V gene data show CDR1 as SGHVS and CDR2 as FQNEAQ. The CDR3 sequence: CASSLTTESLKLFF. The CDR3 nucleotides read TGTGCCAGCAGCTTGACGACAGAGTCTTTGAAACTGTTTTTT.

The CDR3 sequence is CASSWGLADNEQFF. The CDR3 region has the DNA TGTGCCAGCAGCTGGGGACTAGCCGACAATGAGCAGTTCTTC. The chain has TRBV7-9 and TRBJ2-1, with 9 positions matching TRBD2. V lost 4 bases and J lost 5; bases outside the gene matches: 3. This CDR3 comprises 14 residues. Germline CDR1 is SEHNR and CDR2 is FQNEAQ (reference sequence).

The chain couples TRBV7-9 to TRBJ1-1; D is uncertain. The CDR3 sequence is 14 residues long. Germline V gives CDR1 SEHNR, CDR2 FQNEAQ (reference sequence). Trimming left V 8 bases short and J 1 base short, with 14 bases between. The CDR3 reads CASVPARQNTEAFF. Here the CDR3 DNA reads TGTGCCAGCGTACCCGCCAGGCAGAACACTGAAGCTTTCTTT.

V usage is TRBV6-5 and J usage is TRBJ2-5; the match to TRBD2 covers 11 bases. The CDR3 contains 16 residues. CDR1 is MNHEY and CDR2 is SVGAGI in the germline V gene. Unmatched junction bases numbered 5, after V lost 4 bases and J lost 1 base. CDR3 loop: CASSSGLAGGQETQYF. CDR3 DNA: TGTGCCAGCAGTTCCGGGCTAGCGGGGGGCCAAGAGACCCAGTACTTC.

The genes are TRBV6-6 and TRBJ1-3; tentatively, D is TRBD1 (6 bases). Trimming removed 5 bases at V and 1 base at J, with 12 bases between. Germline-derived CDR1 and CDR2 are MNHNY and SVGAGI (reference sequence). This CDR3 region has 15 residues. CDR3 bases: TGTGCCAGCAGTACCGGGACACCTTCTGGAAACACCATATATTTT. Translating gives CASSTGTPSGNTIYF.

The chain has TRBV5-8 and TRBJ2-5; 7 bases match TRBD1. J gave up 1 base and V 4 bases, and 4 bases lay outside the gene matches. CDR1 and CDR2 from the germline V gene are SGHTS and YDEGEE. The CDR3 extends over 14 amino acids. The CDR3, as DNA: TGTGCCAGCAGCGTGGGACAGAGCCAAGAGACCCAGTACTTC. This sequence encodes CASSVGQSQETQYF.

The V and J genes are TRBV19 and TRBJ2-2; D remains ambiguous. Per the germline V gene, CDR1 is LNHDA and CDR2 is SQIVND (reference sequence). V gave up 5 bases and J gave up 9 bases, with 7 bases separating them. The CDR3 runs to 11 residues. The CDR3 bases are TGTGCCAGTAGTGAGAGTAGGGAGCTGTTTTTT. It codes for CASSESRELFF.